This T cell receptor (beta chain) was captured by sequencing in a study of shared clonotypes between healthy human individuals. Regarding this clone: The junction departs from germline at one end; a sequencing error may be responsible.

The CDR3 contains 13 residues. Germline CDR1 and CDR2: ENHRY and SYGVKD. Data came from immunoSEQ multiplex PCR; TCRdb stores just in-frame clones and leaves some out. The sample holds about 2.4 million clones, roughly 93% seen once. The receptor's source is a young man in good health. Some clones in this sample may be carry-over from other donors' samples. The rearrangement uses TRBV10-3 and TRBJ1-3; no reliable D call. Sequencing was performed on naive CD4+ T cells from PBMCs. Subset indicated: CD45RA+ positively selected. The CDR3 is CAINDRPFAPKFF. The CDR3 DNA follows: TGTGCCATCAATGACCGGCCCTTCGCCCCGAAATTCTTT.